Listed below are T cell receptor beta chains from one sample, sequenced in a study of blood T cell repertoires in COVID-19. TCRdb's copy holds only in-frame clones and misses some; the assay was immunoSEQ multiplex PCR. This sample has around 150,000 clones, with 75% to 90% found just once. The sample comprised PBMCs or T cells enriched from blood (not recorded which). These receptor sequences come from a woman aged 60-75 years who had recovered from COVID-19. Both conserved end residues are part of each CDR3. D genes are given only for firm matches. The listing skips clone size in some rows; elsewhere it reads once, few, many or a size class.

clone_size	v_call	d_call	j_call	cdr3_nt	cdr3_aa
once	TRBV10-2	-	TRBJ2-7	TGCGCCAGCAGTGCGACAACCTACGAGCAGTACTTC	CASSATTYEQYF
-	TRBV7-8	-	TRBJ2-1	TGTGCCAGCAGCTTCCAGGGGATTACCTACAATGAGCAGTTCTTC	CASSFQGITYNEQFF
-	TRBV18	TRBD1	TRBJ2-7	TGTGCCAGCTCACCCTCAGGGGGCTACGAGCAGTACTTC	CASSPSGGYEQYF
-	TRBV19	-	TRBJ1-2	TGTGCCAGTAGCCGAAGCGGCTATGGCTACACCTTC	CASSRSGYGYTF
-	TRBV6-5	TRBD1	TRBJ1-1	TGTGCCAGCAGATGGACAGGGGGGGACACTGAAGCTTTCTTT	CASRWTGGDTEAFF
-	TRBV29-1	-	TRBJ2-3	TGCAGCGTACCTATTGCAGGAGATACGCAGTATTTT	CSVPIAGDTQYF
-	TRBV18	-	TRBJ2-2	TGTGCCAGCTCACCACCGGGACTCCAAGGAGGAACCGGGGAGCTGTTTTTT	CASSPPGLQGGTGELFF
-	TRBV29-1	TRBD1	TRBJ2-5	TGCAGCGTTGCAGGGGGAGAGACCCAGTACTTC	CSVAGGETQYF
-	TRBV9	-	TRBJ1-2	TGTGCCAGCAGCGTAGCACCAGGGGCGAACTATGGCTACACCTTC	CASSVAPGANYGYTF
-	TRBV18	TRBD1	TRBJ2-2	TGTGCCAGCTCTCGACAGGGGGCAGACACCGGGGAGCTGTTTTTT	CASSRQGADTGELFF
-	TRBV7-9	-	TRBJ2-5	TGTGCCAGCAGCTTAGATCGGTTGGCGGGGACCCAGTACTTC	CASSLDRLAGTQYF
-	TRBV4-2	-	TRBJ2-1	TGTGCCAGCAGCCAAGATCTGACGCGGCACAATGAGCAGTTCTTC	CASSQDLTRHNEQFF
once	TRBV5-1	-	TRBJ1-4	TGCGCCAGCAGCTTGCAGGGGAGAAAACTGTTTTTT	CASSLQGRKLFF
few	TRBV7-6	-	TRBJ1-6	TGTGCCAGCAGCTTAAACGGCCGGGTTAATTCACCCCTCCACTTT	CASSLNGRVNSPLHF
-	TRBV9	-	TRBJ2-1	TGTGCCAGCAGCGTAGGTCAGTCCTACAATGAGCAGTTCTTC	CASSVGQSYNEQFF
-	TRBV9	-	TRBJ2-1	TGTGCCAGCAGCGCGGCTAGCTACAATGAGCAGTTCTTC	CASSAASYNEQFF
-	TRBV13	-	TRBJ1-1	TGTGCCAGCAGCTTAGGGCCCGGAGGCTCTGAAGCTTTCTTT	CASSLGPGGSEAFF
-	TRBV19	TRBD1	TRBJ2-2	TGTGCCAGTAGCAACCACCCCGGGGCAGGGGGCGCGAACACCGGGGAGCTGTTTTTT	CASSNHPGAGGANTGELFF
-	TRBV5-1	-	TRBJ1-5	TGCGCCAGCAGCTTAGAGGGAGATGCCAATCAGCCCCAGCATTTT	CASSLEGDANQPQHF
once	TRBV21-1	-	TRBJ1-4	TGTGCCAGCAGCAAAGGGCGGAGGGTCGGATCTAATGAAAAACTGTTTTTT	CASSKGRRVGSNEKLFF
-	TRBV28	TRBD1	TRBJ2-7	TGTGCCAGCAGTCATACCGGGACAGGGGGGACCTACGAGCAGTACTTC	CASSHTGTGGTYEQYF
-	TRBV15	TRBD1	TRBJ1-1	TGTGCCACCAGCAGAGCCGGGACAGATGAAGCTTTCTTT	CATSRAGTDEAFF
-	TRBV3-1/TRBV3-2	-	TRBJ1-5	TGTGCCAGCAGCCAAGCGGGGAGCGGCAATCAGCCCCAGCATTTT	CASSQAGSGNQPQHF
-	TRBV10-1	-	TRBJ1-1	TGCGCCAGCAGTGACCCGGGGAACACTGAAGCTTTCTTT	CASSDPGNTEAFF
-	TRBV2	-	TRBJ1-2	TGTGCCAGCAGTGAAAATTCGGGGGTTAGAGGCTATGGCTACACCTTC	CASSENSGVRGYGYTF
-	TRBV7-6	-	TRBJ2-3	TGTGCCAGCAGCTTCGCCCCGGGACTTGGGGACACAGATACGCAGTATTTT	CASSFAPGLGDTDTQYF
-	TRBV2	TRBD1	TRBJ1-2	TGTGCCAGGGCGGGACAGGGGGCCGGTTATGGCTACACCTTC	CARAGQGAGYGYTF
-	TRBV25-1	-	TRBJ1-4	TGTGCCAGCAGTGAATTGGGGGCAGGCGATGAAAAACTGTTTTTT	CASSELGAGDEKLFF
-	TRBV11-2	TRBD1	TRBJ2-7	TGTGCCAGCAGCGGTGGACAGGGGCCCTACGAGCAGTACTTC	CASSGGQGPYEQYF
-	TRBV28	-	TRBJ1-2	TGTGCCAGCAGCACGCCCCCGAGCTATGGCTACACCTTC	CASSTPPSYGYTF
-	TRBV29-1	-	TRBJ2-1	TGCAGCGCCGGGGGCTCCTACAATGAGCAGTTCTTC	CSAGGSYNEQFF
-	TRBV5-1	TRBD2	TRBJ2-2	TGCGCCAGCACCCCGCGGGGGGTCACCGGGGAGCTGTTTTTT	CASTPRGVTGELFF
-	TRBV7-9	TRBD1	TRBJ1-1	TGTGCCAGCAGCGAGCAGGGGGCGGGAACTGAAGCTTTCTTT	CASSEQGAGTEAFF
-	TRBV4-1	TRBD1	TRBJ1-6	TGCGCCAGCAGCGCCCCGGACAGGACCCTCTATAATTCACCCCTCCACTTT	CASSAPDRTLYNSPLHF
once	TRBV19	-	TRBJ1-3	TGTGCCAGTAGTATCTCGGGGTCTGGAAACACCATATATTTT	CASSISGSGNTIYF
-	TRBV4-1	-	TRBJ1-6	TGCGCCAGCAGCCAAGATCTTGTAGCAGTTAATTCACCCCTCCACTTT	CASSQDLVAVNSPLHF
-	TRBV2	-	TRBJ2-1	TGTGCCAGCAGCCGACAGGACCAGAGGAATGAGCAGTTCTTC	CASSRQDQRNEQFF
-	TRBV7-9	TRBD1	TRBJ1-1	TGTGCCAGCAGGTCACAGGGGGCCCGGACTGAAGCTTTCTTT	CASRSQGARTEAFF
few	TRBV7-2	TRBD1	TRBJ1-1	TGTGCCAGCAGGCAGGGGGCGGTGGCTTTCTTT	CASRQGAVAFF
few	TRBV10-2	TRBD2	TRBJ2-7	TGCGCCAGCCTAGCGGGAGTGATGACCTACGAGCAGTACTTC	CASLAGVMTYEQYF
-	TRBV5-4	TRBD1	TRBJ2-6	TGTGCCAGCAGCTTGACGGGGACAGGGGCAGGCGGGGCCAACGTCCTGACTTTC	CASSLTGTGAGGANVLTF
-	TRBV7-2	TRBD1	TRBJ1-2	TGTGCCAGCAGCTTAACCACAGGGGTAGAGGGCTACACCTTC	CASSLTTGVEGYTF
-	TRBV4-1	TRBD1	TRBJ1-2	TGCGCCAGCAGCCAAGGGGGACAGACTAACTATGGCTACACCTTC	CASSQGGQTNYGYTF
-	TRBV7-6	TRBD1	TRBJ2-7	TGTGCCAGCAGCCGTGGACAGGGAGCCAGCTCCTACGAGCAGTACTTC	CASSRGQGASSYEQYF
-	TRBV29-1	-	TRBJ2-1	TGCAGCGTTGCCCTACTTACCGACAGGTACAATGAGCAGTTCTTC	CSVALLTDRYNEQFF
-	TRBV5-1	TRBD1	TRBJ2-7	TGCGCCAGCAGCTTGTATGGGACAGAAAACGAGCAGTACTTC	CASSLYGTENEQYF
-	TRBV4-1	TRBD1	TRBJ1-4	TGCGCCAGCAGCCAGGGTACAGGGGGCTCTGAAAAACTGTTTTTT	CASSQGTGGSEKLFF
-	TRBV4-1	-	TRBJ1-6	TGCGCCAGCAGCCAAGATGCTCCAGGGTCGTCACCCCTCCACTTT	CASSQDAPGSSPLHF
-	TRBV11-2	-	TRBJ1-3	TGTGCCAGCAGCTTGGCATTGGGCCCTGGAAACACCATATATTTT	CASSLALGPGNTIYF
-	TRBV6-1	TRBD1	TRBJ1-4	TGTGCCAGCAGTGAAGGGGGACAGGGTATTTTGGCTAATGAAAAACTGTTTTTT	CASSEGGQGILANEKLFF
-	TRBV3-1/TRBV3-2	-	TRBJ2-5	TGTGCCAGCAGCCTCGGGGTTCAAGAGACCCAGTACTTC	CASSLGVQETQYF